This TCR beta chain stems from a study of blood T cells in healthy people across ages. The V gene end was trimmed by 8 bases and the J gene end by 0 bases; junction bases not matched to a gene: 4. CDR1 and CDR2 (germline): SNHLY, FYNNEI. There are 13 residues in the CDR3. Combining a sample-barcoded 5' primer with a J-beta primer mix, a second PCR ran for roughly 6 to 12 cycles. TCRdb reprocessed the 5' RACE reads with MiXCR, giving one entry per CDR3 protein. The data hold 600,000 or so distinct CDR3 sequences, with roughly 31% observed a single time. Source material: blood. This clonotype was sampled from a woman older than 75 in good health. J is TRBJ2-7 and V is TRBV2, with TRBD2 matching 7 bases. The chain's CDR3 is CASGRALSYEQYF. The CDR3 DNA is TGTGCCAGCGGGAGGGCCCTCTCCTACGAGCAGTACTTC.